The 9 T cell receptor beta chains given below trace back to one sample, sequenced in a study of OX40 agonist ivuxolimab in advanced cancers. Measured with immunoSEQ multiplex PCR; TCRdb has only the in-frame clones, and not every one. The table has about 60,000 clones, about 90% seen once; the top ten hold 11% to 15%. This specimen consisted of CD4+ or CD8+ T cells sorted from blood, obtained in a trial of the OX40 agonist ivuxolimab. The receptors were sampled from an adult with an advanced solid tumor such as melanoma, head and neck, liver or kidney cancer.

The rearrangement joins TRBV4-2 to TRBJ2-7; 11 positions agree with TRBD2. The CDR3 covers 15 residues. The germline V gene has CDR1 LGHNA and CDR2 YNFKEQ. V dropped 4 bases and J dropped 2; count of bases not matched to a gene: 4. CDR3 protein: CASSLGTSGTYEQYF. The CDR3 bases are TGTGCCAGCAGCCTTGGGACTAGCGGTACCTACGAGCAGTACTTC.

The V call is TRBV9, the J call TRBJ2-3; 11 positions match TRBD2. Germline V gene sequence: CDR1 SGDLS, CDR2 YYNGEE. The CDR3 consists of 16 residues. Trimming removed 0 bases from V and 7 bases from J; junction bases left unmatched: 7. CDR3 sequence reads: CASSVEGTSGPHTQYF. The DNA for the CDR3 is TGTGCCAGCAGCGTAGAAGGGACTAGCGGCCCCCATACGCAGTATTTT.

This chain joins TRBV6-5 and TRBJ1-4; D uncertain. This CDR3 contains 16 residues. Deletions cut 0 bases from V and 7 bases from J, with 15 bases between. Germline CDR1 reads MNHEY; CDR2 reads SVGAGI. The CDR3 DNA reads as TGTGCCAGCAGTTACTCGCCTCAGCCCTGGGGTGAAAAACTGTTTTTT. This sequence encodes CASSYSPQPWGEKLFF.

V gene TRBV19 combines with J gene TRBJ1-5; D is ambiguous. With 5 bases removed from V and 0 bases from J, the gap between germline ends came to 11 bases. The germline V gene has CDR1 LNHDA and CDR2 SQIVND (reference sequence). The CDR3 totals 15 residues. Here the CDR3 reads CASSPTEISNQPQHF. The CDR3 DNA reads TGTGCCAGTAGTCCTACAGAAATTAGCAATCAGCCCCAGCATTTT.

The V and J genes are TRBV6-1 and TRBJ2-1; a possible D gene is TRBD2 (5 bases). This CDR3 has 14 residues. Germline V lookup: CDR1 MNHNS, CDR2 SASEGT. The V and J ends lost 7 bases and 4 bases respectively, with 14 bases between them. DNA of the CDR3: TGTGCCAGCAATCCGGGATACAGTTACAATGAGCAGTTCTTC. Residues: CASNPGYSYNEQFF.

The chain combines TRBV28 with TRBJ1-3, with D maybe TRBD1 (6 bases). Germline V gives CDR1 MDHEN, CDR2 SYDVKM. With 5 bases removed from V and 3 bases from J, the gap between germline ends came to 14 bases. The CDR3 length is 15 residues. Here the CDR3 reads CASSPPGARGNTIYF. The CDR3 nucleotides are TGTGCCAGCAGTCCGCCGGGGGCGCGTGGAAACACCATATATTTT.

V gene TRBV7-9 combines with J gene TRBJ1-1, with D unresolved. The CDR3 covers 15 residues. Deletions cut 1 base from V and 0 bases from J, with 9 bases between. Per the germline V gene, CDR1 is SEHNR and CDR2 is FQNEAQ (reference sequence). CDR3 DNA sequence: TGTGCCAGCAGCTTAGGGGCAGCACTGAACACTGAAGCTTTCTTT. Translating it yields CASSLGAALNTEAFF.

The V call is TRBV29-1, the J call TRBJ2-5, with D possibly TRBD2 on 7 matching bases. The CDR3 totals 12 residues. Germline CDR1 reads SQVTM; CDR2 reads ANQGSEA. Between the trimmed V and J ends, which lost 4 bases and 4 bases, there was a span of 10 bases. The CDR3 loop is CSVGGGGETQYF. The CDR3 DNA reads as TGCAGCGTTGGCGGGGGCGGAGAGACCCAGTACTTC.

In DNA, the CDR3 is TGTGCCAGCAGCTCGGGGACTGCCGGCGAGCAGTACTTC. Amino acid sequence: CASSSGTAGEQYF. This chain links TRBV7-8 with TRBJ2-7; maybe TRBD2 (6 bases). CDR3 length: 13 amino acids. Looked up from germline, CDR1 is SGHVS and CDR2 is FQNEAQ. The V end lost 4 bases, the J end lost 6 bases, and 13 bases lay between the germline ends. Full variable domain (missing parts from reference TRBV7-8 and TRBJ2-7): GAGVSQSPRYKVAKRGQDVALRCDPISGHVSLFWYQQALGQGPEFLTYFQNEAQLDKSGLPSDRFFAERPEGSVSTLKIQRTQQEDSAVYLCASSSGTAGEQYFGPGTRLTVT.